This T cell receptor beta chain was identified during a study of shared clonotypes between healthy human individuals. The table came from immunoSEQ multiplex PCR; TCRdb's copy has only in-frame clones and leaves some out. In the table there are about 2.1 million clones, about 92% of which are singletons. Naive CD8 cells lacked CD45RO, underwent positive selection for CCR7 and left out terminally differentiated effector memory CD45RA+ cells. Regarding this clone: Its cognate antigen is unknown.

CDR3 length: 14 residues. The germline V gene has CDR1 SEHNR and CDR2 FQNEAQ (reference sequence). With 2 bases removed from V and 5 bases from J, the gap between germline ends came to 13 bases. General study results and limits: Among four donors, about 5% of naive CD4 clonotypes were found in common.

The sample taken for sequencing was naive CD8+ T cells from PBMCs. The gene calls are TRBV7-9 and TRBJ2-7; the D call may be TRBD1 or TRBD2 (6 bases each). The sequence derives from a man younger than 35 in good health. Some clones in this sample may be carry-over from other donors' samples. The DNA for the CDR3 is TGTGCCAGCAGCTTATCGGAGGGGGGACACGAGCAGTACTTC. Its translation: CASSLSEGGHEQYF.